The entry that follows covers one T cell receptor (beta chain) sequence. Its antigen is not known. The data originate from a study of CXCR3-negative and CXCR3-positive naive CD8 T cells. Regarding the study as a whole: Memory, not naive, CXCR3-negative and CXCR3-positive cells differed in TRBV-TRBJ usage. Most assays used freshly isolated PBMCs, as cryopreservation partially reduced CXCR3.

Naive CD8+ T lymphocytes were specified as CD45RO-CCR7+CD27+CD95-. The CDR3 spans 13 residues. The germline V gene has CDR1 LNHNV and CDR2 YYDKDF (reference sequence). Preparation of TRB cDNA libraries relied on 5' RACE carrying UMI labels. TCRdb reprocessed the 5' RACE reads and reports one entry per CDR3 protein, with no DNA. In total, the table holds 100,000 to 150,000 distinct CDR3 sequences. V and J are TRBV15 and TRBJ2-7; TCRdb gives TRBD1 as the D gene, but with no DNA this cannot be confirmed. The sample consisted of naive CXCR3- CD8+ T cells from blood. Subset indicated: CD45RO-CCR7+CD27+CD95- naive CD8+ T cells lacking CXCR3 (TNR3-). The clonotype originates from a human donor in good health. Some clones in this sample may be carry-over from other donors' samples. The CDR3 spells CATKDRVGYEQYF.